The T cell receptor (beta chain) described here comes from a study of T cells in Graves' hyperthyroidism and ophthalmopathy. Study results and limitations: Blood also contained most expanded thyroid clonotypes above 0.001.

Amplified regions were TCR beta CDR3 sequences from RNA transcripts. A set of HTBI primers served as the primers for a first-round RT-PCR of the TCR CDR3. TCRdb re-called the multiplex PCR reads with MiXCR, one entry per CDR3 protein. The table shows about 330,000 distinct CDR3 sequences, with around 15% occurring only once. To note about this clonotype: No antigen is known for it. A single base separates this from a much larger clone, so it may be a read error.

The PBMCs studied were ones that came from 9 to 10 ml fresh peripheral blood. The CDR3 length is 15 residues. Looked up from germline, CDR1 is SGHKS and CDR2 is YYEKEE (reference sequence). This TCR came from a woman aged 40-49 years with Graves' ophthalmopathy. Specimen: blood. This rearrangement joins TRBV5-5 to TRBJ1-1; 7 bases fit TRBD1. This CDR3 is CASSTKGQPNTEASF. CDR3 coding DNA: TGTGCCAGCAGCACGAAGGGACAGCCGAACACTGAAGCTTCCTTT. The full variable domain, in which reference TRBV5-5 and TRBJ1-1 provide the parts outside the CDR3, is DAGVTQSPTHLIKTRGQQVTLRCSPISGHKSVSWYQQVLGQGPQFIFQYYEKEERGRGNFPDRFSARQFPNYSSELNVNALLLGDSALYLCASSTKGQPNTEASFGQGTRLTVV.